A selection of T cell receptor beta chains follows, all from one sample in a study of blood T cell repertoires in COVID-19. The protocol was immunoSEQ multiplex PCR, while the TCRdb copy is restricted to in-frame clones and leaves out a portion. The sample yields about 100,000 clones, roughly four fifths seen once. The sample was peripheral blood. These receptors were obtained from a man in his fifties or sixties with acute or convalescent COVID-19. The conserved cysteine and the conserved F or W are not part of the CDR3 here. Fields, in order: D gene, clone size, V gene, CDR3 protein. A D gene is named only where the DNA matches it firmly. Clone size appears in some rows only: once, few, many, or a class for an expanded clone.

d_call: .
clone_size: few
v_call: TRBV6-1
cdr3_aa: ASSENPTFNYGYT

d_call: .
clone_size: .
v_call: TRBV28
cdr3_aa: ASRLLAKNIQY

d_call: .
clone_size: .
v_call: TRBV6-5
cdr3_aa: ASSRSRGGFDEQY

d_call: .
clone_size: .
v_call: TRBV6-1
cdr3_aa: ASSDLAANYGYT

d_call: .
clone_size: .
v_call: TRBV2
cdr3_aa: ATSPGHGGDTQY

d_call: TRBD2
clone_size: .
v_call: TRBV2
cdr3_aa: ASIAGAGYNEQF

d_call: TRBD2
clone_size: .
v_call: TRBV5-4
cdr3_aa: ASSLRSSGGGETQY

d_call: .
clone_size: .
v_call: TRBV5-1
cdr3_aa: ASSPDSNYGYT

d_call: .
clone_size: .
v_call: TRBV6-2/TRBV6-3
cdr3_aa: ASSTNLGHPNTEAF

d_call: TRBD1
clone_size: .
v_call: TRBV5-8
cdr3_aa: ASSFGDRGSGEKLF

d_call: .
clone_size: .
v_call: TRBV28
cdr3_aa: ASSITNRAPYGYT

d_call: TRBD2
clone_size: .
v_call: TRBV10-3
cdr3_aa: AIGDYYNEQF

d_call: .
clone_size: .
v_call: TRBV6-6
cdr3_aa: ASRTTDTQY

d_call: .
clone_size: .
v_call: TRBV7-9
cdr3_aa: ATRTISTDTQY

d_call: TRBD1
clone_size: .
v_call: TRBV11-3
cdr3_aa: ASSSTGVSGELF

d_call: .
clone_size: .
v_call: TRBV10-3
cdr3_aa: AIGGQSGGYT

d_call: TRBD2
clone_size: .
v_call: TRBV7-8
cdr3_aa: ASSLVAGGSSYNEQF

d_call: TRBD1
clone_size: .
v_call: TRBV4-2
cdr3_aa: ASSQEYQGGNEKLF